This T cell receptor (beta chain) was identified in a study of shared clonotypes between healthy human individuals. The study, taken as a whole, reports: Unshared clonotypes carried lower generation probabilities than those common to all four donors.

The data were produced by immunoSEQ multiplex PCR, yet TCRdb's version contains in-frame clones alone and is incomplete. The sample yields millions of clones, over 85% seen once. The CDR3 extends over 16 amino acids. Germline-derived CDR1 and CDR2 are SGHVS and FQNEAQ. V lost 0 bases and J lost 6, with 14 bases in between. Concerning this clone: Its antigen is not identified.

The chain has TRBV7-8 and TRBJ1-4, with a weak D call TRBD1 (5 bases). The receptor comes from a man younger than 35 in good health. Some clones in this sample may be carry-over from other donors' samples. Sequenced material: naive CD4+ T cells from PBMCs. Subset of the sample: CD45RA+ positively selected. The CDR3 sequence is CASSLAGLLLDEKLFF. For the CDR3, the DNA is TGTGCCAGCAGCTTAGCGGGACTCCTGTTGGATGAAAAACTGTTTTTT.